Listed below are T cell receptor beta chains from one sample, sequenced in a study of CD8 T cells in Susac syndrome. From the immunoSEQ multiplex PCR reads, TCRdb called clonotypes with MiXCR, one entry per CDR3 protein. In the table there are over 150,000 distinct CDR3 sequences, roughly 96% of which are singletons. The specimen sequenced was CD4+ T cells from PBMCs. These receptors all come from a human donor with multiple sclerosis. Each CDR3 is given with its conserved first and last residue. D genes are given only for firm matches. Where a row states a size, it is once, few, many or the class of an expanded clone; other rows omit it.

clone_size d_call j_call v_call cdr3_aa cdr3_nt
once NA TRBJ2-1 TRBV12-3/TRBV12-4 CASRPNRPNNEQFF TGTGCCAGCAGACCCAACAGACCCAACAATGAGCAGTTCTTC
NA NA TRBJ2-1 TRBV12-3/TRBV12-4 CASSNRGEANEQFF TGTGCCAGCAGCAATAGAGGGGAAGCCAATGAGCAGTTCTTC
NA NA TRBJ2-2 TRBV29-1 CSVEDLRRYTGELFF TGCAGCGTTGAAGATCTTCGGAGGTACACCGGGGAGCTGTTTTTT
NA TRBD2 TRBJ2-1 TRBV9 CASSVAGGPYEQFF TGTGCCAGCAGCGTAGCGGGGGGGCCGTATGAGCAGTTCTTC
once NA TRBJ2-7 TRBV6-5 CASMSSSEQYF TGTGCCAGCATGTCTTCTTCCGAGCAGTACTTC
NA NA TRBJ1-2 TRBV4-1 CASSQPPRGVGYTF TGCGCCAGCAGCCAGCCCCCGCGGGGGGTTGGCTACACCTTC
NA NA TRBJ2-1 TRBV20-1 CSATRPGGNEQFF TGCAGTGCTACCCGCCCTGGGGGCAATGAGCAGTTCTTC
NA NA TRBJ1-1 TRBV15 CATRPGQMNTEAFF TGTGCCACCCGTCCCGGGCAGATGAACACTGAAGCTTTCTTT
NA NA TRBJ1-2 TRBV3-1 CASRGANYGYTF TGTGCCAGCAGGGGCGCTAACTATGGCTACACCTTC
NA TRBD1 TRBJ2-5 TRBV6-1 CASSRDPGTGRETQYF TGTGCCAGCAGTCGTGACCCCGGGACAGGGCGAGAGACCCAGTACTTC
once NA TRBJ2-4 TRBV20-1 CSARRENIQYF TGCAGTGCTAGAAGGGAAAACATTCAGTACTTC
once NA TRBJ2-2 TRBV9 CASSPPNARDTGELFF TGTGCCAGCAGCCCCCCCAACGCTAGAGATACCGGGGAGCTGTTTTTT
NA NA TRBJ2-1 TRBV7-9 CASSLELSRKFF TGTGCCAGCAGCTTAGAATTGTCCCGAAAGTTCTTC
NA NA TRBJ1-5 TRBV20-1 CSASGQSNQPQHF TGCAGTGCTAGTGGGCAGAGCAATCAGCCCCAGCATTTT
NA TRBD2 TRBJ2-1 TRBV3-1 CASSYQRTSSDEQFF TGTGCCAGCAGCTATCAACGGACTAGCTCGGATGAGCAGTTCTTC
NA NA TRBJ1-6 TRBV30 CAWSRLDRPGDSPLHF TGTGCCTGGAGTCGTCTCGACAGGCCCGGCGATTCACCCCTCCACTTT
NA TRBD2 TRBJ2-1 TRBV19 CASSSGREQFF TGTGCCAGTAGCTCCGGGAGGGAGCAGTTCTTC
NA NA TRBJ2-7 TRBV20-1 CSATGELTGLSYEQYF TGCAGTGCTACCGGTGAGCTTACAGGGCTCTCCTACGAGCAGTACTTC
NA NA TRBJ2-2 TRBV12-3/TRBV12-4 CASSPLRRTNTGELFF TGTGCCAGCAGCCCCCTTCGGAGAACGAACACCGGGGAGCTGTTTTTT
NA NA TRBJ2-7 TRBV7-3 CASSPSAGSSYEQYF TGTGCCAGCAGCCCCTCGGCAGGGAGCTCCTACGAGCAGTACTTC
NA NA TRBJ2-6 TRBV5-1 CASFVGPGSGANVLTF TGCGCCAGCTTTGTAGGACCGGGCTCTGGGGCCAACGTCCTGACTTTC
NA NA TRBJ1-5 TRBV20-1 CSALPSGPQPQHF TGCAGTGCTTTGCCCTCAGGGCCTCAGCCCCAGCATTTT
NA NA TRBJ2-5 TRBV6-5 CASSGGSETQYF TGTGCCAGCAGTGGGGGGTCAGAGACCCAGTACTTC